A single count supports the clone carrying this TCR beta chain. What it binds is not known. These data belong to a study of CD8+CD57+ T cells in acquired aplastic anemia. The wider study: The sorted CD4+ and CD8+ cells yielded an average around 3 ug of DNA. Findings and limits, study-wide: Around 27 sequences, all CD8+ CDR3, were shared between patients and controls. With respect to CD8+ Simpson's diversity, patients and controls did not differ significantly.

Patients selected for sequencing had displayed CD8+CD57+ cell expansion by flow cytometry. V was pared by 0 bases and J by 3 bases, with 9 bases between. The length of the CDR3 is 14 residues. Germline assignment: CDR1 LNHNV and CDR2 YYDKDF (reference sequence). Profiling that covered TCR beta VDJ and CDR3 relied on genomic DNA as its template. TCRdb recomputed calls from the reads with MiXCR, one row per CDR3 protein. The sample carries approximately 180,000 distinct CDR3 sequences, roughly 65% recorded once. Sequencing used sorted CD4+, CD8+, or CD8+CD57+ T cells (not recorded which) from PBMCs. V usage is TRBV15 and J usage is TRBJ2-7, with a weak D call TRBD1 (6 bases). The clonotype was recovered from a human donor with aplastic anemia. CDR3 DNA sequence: TGTGCCACCAGCAGAGAGACAGGCCTCTACGAGCAGTACTTC. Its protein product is CATSRETGLYEQYF.